This T cell receptor (beta chain) was captured in a study of glioma-infiltrating T cells. V was pared by 5 bases and J by 7 bases, with 24 bases between. Germline CDR1 SGHTA, CDR2 FQGNSA. The CDR3 has 17 residues. The iRepertoire nested amplicon-rescue multiplex PCR amplified TCR alpha and beta CDR3s from RNA. TCRdb used MiXCR to reprocess the multiplex PCR reads, holding one entry per CDR3 protein. Of approximately 190,000 distinct CDR3 sequences listed, approximately 30% were seen once; the top ten hold 20% to 25%. Sequencing was done on a sample of glioma tissue, nonneoplastic brain tissue, or PBMCs (not recorded which). V usage is TRBV7-2 and J usage is TRBJ2-1; no clear D gene. The clonotype originates from a human donor with low-grade glioma or glioblastoma, undergoing nonglioma brain surgery, or in good health (not recorded which). CDR3 sequence reads: CASSLPRSYSMGNEQFF. In nucleotides, the CDR3 is TGTGCCAGCAGCCTCCCTAGGTCCTACTCAATGGGGAATGAGCAGTTCTTC.